This T cell receptor beta chain is drawn from a study of cytomegalovirus exposure and HLA in healthy donors. Study summary: Both the approximately 120 validation repertoires and the approximately 700 first-cohort repertoires used the same platform, as reported by a later analysis.

Clones were sequenced by immunoSEQ multiplex PCR, and TCRdb holds only the in-frame ones, with some missing. Among approximately 82,000 clones listed, just under 95% were seen once. The J segment lost 4 bases and the V segment lost 6 bases, leaving 13 bases of the junction unmatched. Germline CDR1 is ENHRY and CDR2 is SYGVKD. The CDR3 runs 18 residues. The sequenced sample consisted of PBMCs. The clonotype was recovered from a man between 18 and 29 years old in good health and CMV-seronegative. This chain joins TRBV10-3 and TRBJ2-3; 13 positions agree with TRBD2. The CDR3 bases are TGTGCCATCAGAACTAGCGGGGGGGTCCTTCATTTTGCAGATACGCAGTATTTT. Residues: CAIRTSGGVLHFADTQYF.